These 8 T cell receptor beta chains came from one sample sequenced in a study of beta chain features in type 1 diabetes. Every isolated RNA sample was fully reverse transcribed, so sequencing captured expressed TCRB transcripts. Only in-frame clones appear in the TCRdb table, and some are missing; sequencing was by immunoSEQ multiplex PCR. The sample gives 200,000 to 300,000 clones, 20% of which show up once; roughly 0.028% is in the top ten. These receptors' antigens are unknown. Study-level points and caveats: For Type 1 diabetes patients, all four CD4+ subsets carried TCRB CDR3s that were moderately but significantly shorter.

Material for sequencing was naive CD4+ T cells from blood. All receptors derive from a woman aged 40 to 50 with type 1 diabetes.

This clone was picked up a small number of times. V gene TRBV9 combines with J gene TRBJ2-4; 10 bases are shared with TRBD2. V shed 1 base and J 5 bases; nucleotides not matched to a gene: 0. Germline lookup yields CDR1 SGDLS and CDR2 YYNGEE. There are 14 residues in the CDR3. The CDR3 reads CASSVLAGENIQYF. The CDR3 DNA sequence: TGTGCCAGCAGCGTACTAGCGGGGGAAAACATTCAGTACTTC.

The chain has TRBV29-1 and TRBJ2-1, with 8 bases identical to TRBD2. Germline-derived CDR1 and CDR2 are SQVTM and ANQGSEA. The CDR3 extends over 11 amino acids. V was pared by 0 bases and J by 14 bases, with 3 bases of the junction left unmatched. The chain's CDR3 is CSVEEEREKFF. In DNA, the CDR3 is TGCAGCGTTGAAGAGGAGCGGGAGAAGTTCTTC.

The V and J genes are TRBV4-3 and TRBJ2-7; TRBD2 agrees at 11 bases. Germline V gene sequence: CDR1 LGHNA, CDR2 YSLEER. J was trimmed by 2 bases and V by 5 bases; bases with no gene match: 2. The CDR3 loop spans 14 amino acids. The CDR3 DNA reads as TGCGCCAGCAGCAAGACTAGCGGGGCCTACGAGCAGTACTTC. It specifies CASSKTSGAYEQYF.

The rearrangement uses TRBV7-9 and TRBJ2-1; 7 bases are shared with TRBD2. Germline CDR1 and CDR2: SEHNR and FQNEAQ (reference sequence). CDR3 length: 16 residues. Germline trimming cut 6 bases from V and 2 bases from J; bases unmatched to any gene: 10. CDR3 nucleotides: TGTGCCAGCAGGAAGCTACCCGGGACTACCTACAATGAGCAGTTCTTC. Its protein is CASRKLPGTTYNEQFF.

This clone was observed a single time. The V and J genes are TRBV5-4 and TRBJ1-1; D is ambiguous. Between the trimmed V and J ends, which lost 7 bases and 2 bases, there was a span of 9 bases. Germline V gives CDR1 SGHNT, CDR2 YYREEE (reference sequence). The CDR3 runs to 12 residues. The CDR3, as DNA: TGTGCCAGCGGACTGATTAACACTGAAGCTTTCTTT. Amino acids: CASGLINTEAFF.

This clone has just a few counts. The chain combines TRBV29-1 with TRBJ2-1, with TRBD2 identical over 9 bases. After removal of 6 bases from V and 5 bases from J, the junction contained 11 bases not matched to a gene. Germline assignment: CDR1 SQVTM and CDR2 ANQGSEA. The CDR3 sequence is 15 residues long. Written as DNA, the CDR3 is TGCAGCGTCGACCGAGGACTAGCGCTGGACAATGAGCAGTTCTTC. This translates into CSVDRGLALDNEQFF.

This chain connects TRBV5-6 to TRBJ1-5; 8 bases align to TRBD1. The CDR3 sequence is 14 residues long. The V gene's germline CDR1 is SGHDT and CDR2 YYEEEE. J gave up 4 bases and V 3 bases, and 3 bases lay outside the gene matches. The CDR3 spells CASSWGQANQPQHF. Here the CDR3 DNA reads TGTGCCAGCAGCTGGGGACAGGCAAATCAGCCCCAGCATTTT.

The chain recombines TRBV30 with TRBJ2-5; TRBD2 aligns across 7 bases. J lost 4 bases, V lost 2 bases, and 7 bases had no gene match. Germline lookup yields CDR1 GTSNPN and CDR2 SVGIG (reference sequence). The CDR3 length is 14 residues. The CDR3 loop is CAWSYGVAGETQYF. Written as DNA, the CDR3 is TGTGCCTGGAGTTATGGGGTAGCGGGAGAGACCCAGTACTTC. Full variable domain (outside the CDR3, taken from reference TRBV30 and TRBJ2-5): SQTIHQWPATLVQPVGSPLSLECTVEGTSNPNLYWYRQAAGRGLQLLFYSVGIGQISSEVPQNLSASRPQDRQFILSSKKLLLSDSGFYLCAWSYGVAGETQYFGPGTRLLVL.